Below, 27 T cell receptor beta chains from the same sample are listed, as sequenced in a study of early T cells in non-severe SARS-CoV-2 infection. One entry per CDR3 protein, called by TCRdb with MiXCR from the 5' RACE reads. The sample lists 85,000 to 100,000 distinct CDR3 sequences, about 10% occurring once. The source was whole blood, collected at baseline. These receptors all stem from an adult who was a healthcare worker with PCR-confirmed SARS-CoV-2 infection or an uninfected control (not recorded which).

This clonotype was recorded many times. The chain has TRBV7-3 and TRBJ2-6; D remains unclear. V lost 1 base and J 0 bases, leaving 4 bases between the germline ends. CDR1 and CDR2 from the germline V gene are SGHTA and FQGTGA. The CDR3 length is 15 residues. In DNA form, the CDR3 reads TGTGCCAGCAGCTTAAGGGGCTCTGGGGCCAACGTCCTGACTTTC. It is translated as CASSLRGSGANVLTF.

This clonotype appeared many times. The V and J genes are TRBV27 and TRBJ2-3; no reliable D call. The CDR3 sequence is 14 residues long. V gave up 4 bases and J gave up 7 bases, with 15 bases separating them. CDR1 is MNHEY and CDR2 is SMNVEV in the germline V gene (reference sequence). This CDR3 reads CASSWRFEGYTQYF. The CDR3 bases are TGTGCCAGCAGTTGGCGGTTTGAAGGGTATACGCAGTATTTT.

This clonotype came up a few times. The rearrangement joins TRBV20-1 to TRBJ2-7; 10 nucleotides match TRBD2. V was clipped by 1 base and J by 5 bases; unmatched bases: 8. This CDR3 has 15 residues. Germline-derived CDR1 and CDR2 are DFQATT and SNEGSKA (reference sequence). The CDR3 nucleotides read TGCAGTGCTAGAGCGGCTAGCGGGAGAGGGGACGAGCAGTACTTC. This translates into CSARAASGRGDEQYF.

The V and J genes are TRBV2 and TRBJ2-1; D remains unclear. Trimming removed 0 bases at V and 8 bases at J, with 14 bases between. CDR1 is SNHLY and CDR2 is FYNNEI in the germline V gene. The CDR3 sequence is 15 residues long. The CDR3 region is CASSEADALGDEQFF. The CDR3 region has the DNA TGTGCCAGCAGTGAAGCCGATGCTTTGGGCGATGAGCAGTTCTTC. The whole variable domain, filled in from reference TRBV2 and TRBJ2-1, reads EPEVTQTPSHQVTQMGQEVILRCVPISNHLYFYWYRQILGQKVEFLVSFYNNEISEKSEIFDDQFSVERPDGSNFTLKIRSTKLEDSAMYFCASSEADALGDEQFFGPGTRLTVL.

Remarks on this clonotype: Relative to the germline gene, one junction end is altered; a read error may explain this. CDR3 sequence: CSVDGPTF. The CDR3 DNA reads as TGCAGCGTTGACGGACCCACATTC. The rearrangement links TRBV29-1 to TRBJ1-2; D gene ambiguous. Per the germline V gene, CDR1 is SQVTM and CDR2 is ANQGSEA. The CDR3 runs to 8 residues.

The chain couples TRBV7-9 to TRBJ2-5; D is uncertain. The CDR3 is made up of 13 amino acids. The germline V gene encodes CDR1 SEHNR and CDR2 FQNEAQ (reference sequence). Trimming removed 5 bases from V and 0 bases from J, with 7 bases in between. CDR3 sequence reads: CASSLQHQETQYF. The CDR3, as DNA: TGTGCCAGCAGCCTCCAACACCAAGAGACCCAGTACTTC.

This clonotype appeared a few times. This chain links TRBV7-2 with TRBJ2-7; D gene unclear. Trimming cost V 2 bases and J 1 base, with 15 bases left between them. This CDR3 has 16 amino acids. In germline, CDR1 is SGHTA, CDR2 FQGNSA. The CDR3 loop is CASSLHLGSQSYEQYF. The CDR3 DNA follows: TGTGCCAGCAGCTTACATCTCGGCAGTCAGTCCTACGAGCAGTACTTC.

A note on this clonotype: Possible read error: a much larger clone is one base away. The chain recombines TRBV11-2 with TRBJ2-5; 7 bases match TRBD2. The CDR3 is made up of 15 amino acids. Losses at the gene ends were 5 bases for V and 5 bases for J; bases not matched to a gene: 11. Germline CDR1 and CDR2: SGHAT and FQNNGV. As DNA, the CDR3 is TGTGCCAGCAGCCAGCGGGACGCCGGTTCGGAGACCCAGTACTTC. Residues: CASSQRDAGSETQYF.

This clonotype was picked up a small number of times. The genes are TRBV10-3 and TRBJ2-1; D ambiguous. The CDR3 consists of 14 residues. Germline V gives CDR1 ENHRY, CDR2 SYGVKD. V shed 6 bases and J shed 3 bases, with 12 bases lying between them. The CDR3 region is CAISSSTRYNEQFF. The CDR3 DNA follows: TGTGCCATCAGCTCTTCCACTCGCTACAATGAGCAGTTCTTC.

This clonotype was observed many times. The rearrangement links TRBV6-5 to TRBJ1-1; possibly TRBD1 for D (5 bases). CDR3 length: 15 amino acids. V gave up 2 bases and J gave up 4 bases, with 14 bases separating them. Germline lookup yields CDR1 MNHEY and CDR2 SVGAGI. The CDR3 DNA is TGTGCCAGCAGTTACGATGGGCAGGGCCCCACTGAAGCTTTCTTT. This sequence encodes CASSYDGQGPTEAFF.

This clonotype was seen at least ten times. The V gene is TRBV20-1, the J gene TRBJ2-1, with D maybe TRBD2 (5 bases). Trimming stripped 6 bases from V and 3 bases from J, with 21 bases between. In germline, CDR1 is DFQATT, CDR2 SNEGSKA (reference sequence). The CDR3 covers 16 residues. The CDR3 is CSAPLEFRGYYNEQFF. The CDR3 DNA is TGCAGTGCCCCCCTAGAATTTCGGGGATACTACAATGAGCAGTTCTTC.

The rearrangement links TRBV12-3 or TRBV12-4 to TRBJ2-3; D uncertain. The length of the CDR3 is 16 residues. V lost 3 bases and J lost 2, with 15 bases in between. The CDR3 DNA follows: TGTGCCAGCAGTTTCTCCCTCCGAATAGTCACAGATACGCAGTATTTT. Its translation: CASSFSLRIVTDTQYF.

This clonotype occurred many times. The DNA of the CDR3 is TGTGCCAGCAGGGCTAGCGGGAGATCCCACGAGCAGTACTTC. It translates to CASRASGRSHEQYF. The chain employs TRBV28 and TRBJ2-7; 10 nucleotides match TRBD2. V gave up 6 bases and J gave up 5 bases; unmatched junction bases: 7. This CDR3 spans 14 amino acids. Germline V lookup: CDR1 MDHEN, CDR2 SYDVKM.

This clonotype was counted between two and nine times. This chain connects TRBV6-6 to TRBJ2-7; tentatively, D is TRBD1 (6 bases). Germline CDR1 is MNHNY and CDR2 is SVGAGI (reference sequence). This CDR3 spans 14 amino acids. Trimming cost V 4 bases and J 0 bases, with 10 bases left between them. CDR3 protein: CASSSNRDSYEQYF. For the CDR3, the DNA is TGTGCCAGCAGTTCCAACAGGGACTCCTACGAGCAGTACTTC.

This clonotype appeared a few times. This sequence joins TRBV10-3 and TRBJ2-3, with D perhaps assigned TRBD1 or TRBD2 (5 bases each). The CDR3 totals 12 residues. Germline CDR1 and CDR2: ENHRY and SYGVKD. Trimming removed 10 bases at V and 6 bases at J, with 14 bases between. CDR3 protein: CATRDPSDTQYF. CDR3 nucleotides: TGTGCCACCCGGGACCCTTCCGATACGCAGTATTTT.

This clonotype was counted at least ten times. J is TRBJ2-5 and V is TRBV11-3; TRBD2 matches 9 bases. The CDR3 is made up of 16 amino acids. Germline V gives CDR1 SGHNT, CDR2 YENEEA. Losses at the gene ends were 1 base for V and 5 bases for J; bases not matched to a gene: 8. DNA for the CDR3: TGTGCCAGCAGCTTAGGGGTAGCGGGAGAAGATGAGACCCAGTACTTC. Its translation is CASSLGVAGEDETQYF.

The chain recombines TRBV14 with TRBJ2-3, with 8 bases matching TRBD1. Looked up from germline, CDR1 is SGHDN and CDR2 is FVKESK. The length of the CDR3 is 16 residues. The V gene end was trimmed by 2 bases and the J gene end by 3 bases; junction bases not matched to a gene: 7. CDR3 DNA: TGTGCCAGCAGCCAACTTGACAGGGGATGGACAGATACGCAGTATTTT. It codes for CASSQLDRGWTDTQYF. The whole variable domain, filled in from reference TRBV14 and TRBJ2-3, reads EAGVTQFPSHSVIEKGQTVTLRCDPISGHDNLYWYRRVMGKEIKFLLHFVKESKQDESGMPNNRFLAERTGGTYSTLKVQPAELEDSGVYFCASSQLDRGWTDTQYFGPGTRLTVL.

This clonotype was detected only a few times. The rearrangement joins TRBV6-5 to TRBJ2-3; TRBD1 or TRBD2 may be the D gene (6 bases each). Germline CDR1 is MNHEY and CDR2 is SVGAGI. This CDR3 has 14 residues. V gave up 4 bases and J gave up 6 bases, with 14 bases separating them. Written as DNA, the CDR3 is TGTGCCAGCAGTTGGGGGGCAGACGCGGATACGCAGTATTTT. Translated: CASSWGADADTQYF.

The rearrangement joins TRBV12-5 to TRBJ2-3; D not resolved. The CDR3 runs 14 residues. Trimming removed 5 bases at V and 0 bases at J, with 9 bases between. In germline, CDR1 is LGHNT, CDR2 FRNRAP. CDR3 nucleotides: TGTGCTAGTGGTCCCTATGGTAGCACAGATACGCAGTATTTT. It yields the protein CASGPYGSTDTQYF.

This clonotype was counted many times. The chain couples TRBV11-1 to TRBJ2-1; 8 bases are a match to TRBD1. This CDR3 has 16 amino acids. Germline loops: CDR1 SGHAT, CDR2 FQDESV (reference sequence). The J segment lost 4 bases and the V segment lost 0 bases, leaving 5 bases of the junction unmatched. The CDR3, as DNA: TGTGCCAGCAGCTTAGCCAGGACAGGGAGATACAATGAGCAGTTCTTC. This sequence encodes CASSLARTGRYNEQFF.

V and J are TRBV20-1 and TRBJ2-1, with D maybe TRBD2 (7 bases). CDR3 size: 15 residues. V lost 5 bases, J lost 0 bases, and 14 bases lay in between. Germline V CDR1 and CDR2: DFQATT, SNEGSKA (reference sequence). The CDR3 nucleotides are TGCAGTGCTCCGGGGGGCCTCAGCTCCTACAATGAGCAGTTCTTC. The encoded protein is CSAPGGLSSYNEQFF.

A word on this clonotype: The CDR3 does not end in the conserved phenylalanine or tryptophan, so this is likely a read error. The rearrangement joins TRBV3-1 to TRBJ2-7, with a tentative D call TRBD1 (6 bases). The V end lost 1 base, the J end lost 0 bases, and 13 bases lay between the germline ends. The CDR3 runs to 16 residues. The V gene's germline CDR1 is LGHDT and CDR2 YNNKEL (reference sequence). The CDR3 nucleotides read TGTGCCAGCAGCCAAGCCCCGGACAGAAGCTCCTACGAGCAGTACTCC. Protein: CASSQAPDRSSYEQYS.

Notes on this clonotype: This may be a read error, as it is one base from a much larger clone. The gene calls are TRBV27 and TRBJ2-1; TRBD1 matches 10 bases. The CDR3 length is 15 residues. Germline V gene data show CDR1 as MNHEY and CDR2 as SMNVEV (reference sequence). J was trimmed by 6 bases and V by 7 bases; bases with no gene match: 9. DNA for the CDR3: TGTGCCAGCATGCTCCGACAGGGGGCCTCCAATGAGCAGTTCTTC. Translated, it gives CASMLRQGASNEQFF.

This clonotype was found many times. The V and J genes are TRBV3-1 and TRBJ2-1, with TRBD1 as a possible D gene (7 bases). Germline V lookup: CDR1 LGHDT, CDR2 YNNKEL (reference sequence). The germline V and J ends were trimmed by 0 bases and 4 bases, with 10 bases remaining between them. The CDR3 length is 15 residues. As DNA, the CDR3 is TGTGCCAGCAGCCAAGACAGGGGGGCGTACAATGAGCAGTTCTTC. Its protein is CASSQDRGAYNEQFF.

V is TRBV27 and J is TRBJ2-7; D gene uncertain. Trimming cost V 0 bases and J 4 bases, with 13 bases left between them. The germline gives CDR1 MNHEY, CDR2 SMNVEV (reference sequence). The CDR3 totals 15 residues. In DNA form, the CDR3 reads TGTGCCAGCAGTTTATCTCCCGGCGGCTTATACGAGCAGTACTTC. Its translation is CASSLSPGGLYEQYF.

This clonotype came up many times. The genes are TRBV30 and TRBJ1-5; the D gene is possibly TRBD1 (5 bases). CDR1 and CDR2 (germline): GTSNPN, SVGIG (reference sequence). The CDR3 spans 15 residues. The V end lost 0 bases, the J end lost 2 bases, and 11 bases lay between the germline ends. CDR3 in amino acids: CAWSVGGRGNQPQHF. The CDR3 DNA reads TGTGCCTGGAGTGTTGGGGGACGTGGCAATCAGCCCCAGCATTTT.

This clonotype was recorded at least ten times. The rearrangement joins TRBV10-3 to TRBJ2-1, with TRBD2 identical over 10 bases. CDR3 size: 19 residues. The germline V gene encodes CDR1 ENHRY and CDR2 SYGVKD. After removal of 2 bases from V and 7 bases from J, the junction contained 17 bases not matched to a gene. For the CDR3, the DNA is TGTGCCATCAGTGAGCCCGCCCGGACTAGCGGAAGGGAATTAAATGAGCAGTTCTTC. Protein sequence: CAISEPARTSGRELNEQFF.